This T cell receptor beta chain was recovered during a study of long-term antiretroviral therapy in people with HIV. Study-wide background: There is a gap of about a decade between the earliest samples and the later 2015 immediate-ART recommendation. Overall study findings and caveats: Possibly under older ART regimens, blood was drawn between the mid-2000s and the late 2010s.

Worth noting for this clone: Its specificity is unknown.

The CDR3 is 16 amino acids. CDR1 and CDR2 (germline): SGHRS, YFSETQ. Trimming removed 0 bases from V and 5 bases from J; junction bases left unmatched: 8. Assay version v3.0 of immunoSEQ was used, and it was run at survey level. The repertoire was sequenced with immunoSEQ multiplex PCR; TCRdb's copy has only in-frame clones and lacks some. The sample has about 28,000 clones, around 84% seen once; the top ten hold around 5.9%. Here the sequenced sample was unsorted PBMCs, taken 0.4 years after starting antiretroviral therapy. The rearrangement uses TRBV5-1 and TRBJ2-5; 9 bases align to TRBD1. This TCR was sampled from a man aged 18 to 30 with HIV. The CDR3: CASSLVGDRAGETQYF. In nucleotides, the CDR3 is TGCGCCAGCAGCTTGGTAGGGGACAGGGCTGGGGAGACCCAGTACTTC.